One sample yielded the 30 T cell receptor beta chains listed below, sequenced in a study of T cells in Graves' hyperthyroidism and ophthalmopathy. TCR beta CDR3 sequences were amplified from RNA transcripts. The study used the HTBI primer set for a first-round RT-PCR of the TCR CDR3. TCRdb reanalysed the multiplex PCR reads using MiXCR and keeps one entry per CDR3 protein. The repertoire consists of about 540,000 distinct CDR3 sequences, with under 60% occurring once and the leading ten covering roughly 8.2%. The sample comprised peripheral blood or thyroid tissue (not recorded which). The receptors originated from a woman between 18 and 29 years old with Graves' hyperthyroidism.

The V gene is TRBV7-3, the J gene TRBJ1-1, with unresolved D. Trimming removed 5 bases from V and 4 bases from J, with 14 bases in between. The CDR3 loop spans 14 amino acids. Looked up from germline, CDR1 is SGHTA and CDR2 is FQGTGA. In nucleotides, the CDR3 is TGTGCCAGCAGCCCCCAGAGGGTGGGCACTGAAGCTTTCTTT. It specifies CASSPQRVGTEAFF.

For this clonotype: Here the CDR3 omits its conserved ending phenylalanine or tryptophan, so a read error is the likely source. The DNA is left out, because the CDR3 cannot be placed on it with certainty; the CDR3 is given as TCRdb lists it. This rearrangement joins TRBV6-5 to TRBJ1-3; TRBD1 is the table's D call and was not checked against the DNA. Germline CDR1 MNHEY, CDR2 SVGAGI. The CDR3 length equals 12 residues, ends included. The CDR3 loop reads CASSGGTGPASN.

V usage is TRBV6-5 and J usage is TRBJ2-7, with a tentative D call TRBD2 (6 bases). Germline V lookup: CDR1 MNHEY, CDR2 SVGAGI. Trimming took off 0 bases at V and 7 bases at J, with 13 bases between the two ends. The length of the CDR3 is 14 residues. The DNA for the CDR3 is TGTGCCAGCAGTTACTCGGGGGGACTGGGAGAGCAGTACTTC. Translated: CASSYSGGLGEQYF.

This clonotype was seen only a few times. J is TRBJ2-2 and V is TRBV11-3; D gene unclear. Looked up from germline, CDR1 is SGHNT and CDR2 is YENEEA. The germline V and J ends were trimmed by 8 bases and 6 bases, with 10 bases remaining between them. The CDR3 covers 12 residues. CDR3 bases: TGTGCCAGCGTCACTGGTCCCGGGGAGCTGTTTTTT. Its translation is CASVTGPGELFF.

This clonotype appeared many times. This sequence joins TRBV24-1 and TRBJ2-7; TRBD2 aligns across 7 bases. Germline V CDR1 and CDR2: KGHDR, SFDVKD. The ends lost 4 bases at V and 5 bases at J; junction bases unmatched: 7. The CDR3 sequence is 14 residues long. The CDR3 region is CATSDRRGSDEQYF. The CDR3 bases are TGTGCCACCAGTGACCGCCGCGGGAGTGACGAGCAGTACTTC.

V and J are TRBV4-1 and TRBJ1-2; D remains ambiguous. The germline V and J ends were trimmed by 1 base and 0 bases, with 9 bases remaining between them. Germline lookup yields CDR1 MGHRA and CDR2 YSYEKL. CDR3 length: 15 residues. The CDR3 DNA is TGCGCCAGCAGCCAAGTCGACGGGACTAACTATGGCTACACCTTC. Its translation: CASSQVDGTNYGYTF.

This clonotype was seen many times. The CDR3 DNA reads as TGCAGTGCAAACCGACAGGAAGGGACCCAGTACTTC. Residues: CSANRQEGTQYF. This chain connects TRBV20-1 to TRBJ2-5; a possible D gene is TRBD1 (6 bases). The CDR3 runs 12 residues. The V end was cut by 6 bases, the J end by 7 bases, with 15 bases between. The germline V gene has CDR1 DFQATT and CDR2 SNEGSKA (reference sequence).

The chain is built from TRBV12-2 and TRBJ1-5; TRBD1, the table's D call, was not compared with the DNA. TRBV12-2 is a pseudogene segment. CDR3 length: 15 residues. CDR3 in amino acids: CASDLVRGTNQPQHF. The CDR3, as DNA: TGTGCCAGTGACCTCGTACGGGGCACCAATCAGCCCCAGCATTTT.

A word on this clonotype: At one of its ends the junction is not consistent with the germline gene, which may arise from a read error. V and J are TRBV5-1 and TRBJ1-1; 7 bases are shared with TRBD1. Per the germline V gene, CDR1 is SGHRS and CDR2 is YFSETQ. The CDR3 is 15 amino acids. This CDR3 is CASSPRTGMNTEAFF. CDR3 coding DNA: TGTGCCAGCAGCCCTAGGACAGGAATGAACACTGAAGCTTTCTTT.

The genes are TRBV11-3 and TRBJ1-4; D remains unclear. V dropped 2 bases and J dropped 8 bases, with 9 bases sitting between them. Germline CDR1 and CDR2: SGHNT and YENEEA. The CDR3 has 13 amino acids. The CDR3 region is CASSLPRSEKLFF. CDR3 DNA: TGTGCCAGCAGCTTACCCCGGTCGGAAAAACTGTTTTTT.

The chain couples TRBV9 to TRBJ2-7; possibly TRBD1 for D (7 bases). Germline V gene sequence: CDR1 SGDLS, CDR2 YYNGEE. This CDR3 comprises 15 residues. V shed 4 bases and J shed 3 bases, with 17 bases lying between them. The CDR3, as DNA: TGTGCCAGCAGCTCCGGTGGGGGGACAGACTACGAGCAGTACTTC. It specifies CASSSGGGTDYEQYF.

This chain uses TRBV10-2 with TRBJ2-5; 13 bases align to TRBD2. Germline lookup yields CDR1 WSHSY and CDR2 SAAADI. CDR3 length: 17 residues. Trimming at V came to 6 bases and at J to 1 base, leaving 8 bases not matched to a gene. CDR3 DNA sequence: TGCGCCAGCAGGTCGGGACTAGCGGGAAGGACCCAAGAGACCCAGTACTTC. Translating gives CASRSGLAGRTQETQYF.

J is TRBJ2-2 and V is TRBV29-1, with TRBD1 matching over 8 bases. CDR1 and CDR2 (germline): SQVTM, ANQGSEA. The J segment lost 3 bases and the V segment lost 2 bases, leaving 8 bases of the junction unmatched. The CDR3 spans 16 residues. CDR3 DNA sequence: TGCAGCGTTGAACCAGGGGGCGCGATGGACACCGGGGAGCTGTTTTTT. It specifies CSVEPGGAMDTGELFF.

V and J are TRBV7-6 and TRBJ1-5, with D unclear. The V end was cut by 3 bases, the J end by 6 bases, with 18 bases between. This CDR3 is 16 amino acids long. Germline-derived CDR1 and CDR2 are SGHVS and FNYEAQ. The chain's CDR3 is CASSLPFPLDGQPQHF. The DNA for the CDR3 is TGTGCCAGCAGCTTGCCATTTCCTCTCGATGGTCAGCCCCAGCATTTT.

The rearrangement joins TRBV29-1 to TRBJ2-7, with a tentative D call TRBD2 (6 bases). The CDR3 runs 14 residues. Germline lookup yields CDR1 SQVTM and CDR2 ANQGSEA. V was cut by 4 bases and J by 5 bases, with 18 bases left in between. Here the CDR3 DNA reads TGCAGCGTTGCAGGAGGGTATTTAGCCGACGAGCAGTACTTC. The encoded protein is CSVAGGYLADEQYF.

In this sample, this clonotype turned up a few times. The chain joins TRBV19 to TRBJ2-2; TRBD1 is a possible D gene (5 bases). Germline-derived CDR1 and CDR2 are LNHDA and SQIVND (reference sequence). The CDR3 contains 13 residues. V was trimmed by 11 bases and J by 1 base, leaving 11 bases between them. This CDR3 reads CAVGEGNTGELFF. CDR3 in DNA: TGTGCCGTAGGGGAAGGGAACACCGGGGAGCTGTTTTTT.

This clonotype has at least ten counts. The V call is TRBV24-1, the J call TRBJ2-5, with TRBD2 as a possible D gene (6 bases). Germline CDR1 is KGHDR and CDR2 is SFDVKD. V was trimmed by 7 bases and J by 4 bases, leaving 9 bases between them. The CDR3 runs 12 residues. The CDR3 sequence is CATSGSGETQYF. The CDR3 DNA reads TGTGCCACCAGCGGGAGTGGAGAGACCCAGTACTTC.

As concerns this clonotype: Relative to the germline gene, one junction end is altered; a read error may explain this. The V and J genes are TRBV7-9 and TRBJ2-2, with 7 bases that match TRBD1. The CDR3 extends over 16 amino acids. Germline CDR1 reads SEHNR; CDR2 reads FQNEAQ (reference sequence). CDR3 coding DNA: TGCGCCAGCAGCATAGGGGACAGCCTAGACACCGGGGAGCTGTTTTTT. Protein: CASSIGDSLDTGELFF. Variable domain in full (rest from reference TRBV7-9 and TRBJ2-2): DTGVSQNPRHKITKRGQNVTFRCDPISEHNRLYWYRQTLGQGPEFLTYFQNEAQLEKSRLLSDRFSAERPKGSFSTLEIQRTEQGDSAMYLCASSIGDSLDTGELFFGEGSRLTVL.

This clonotype was seen at least ten times. The V gene is TRBV6-6, the J gene TRBJ1-6; D is uncertain. Germline CDR1 MNHNY, CDR2 SVGAGI (reference sequence). The CDR3 is made up of 13 amino acids. Trimming shortened V by 2 bases and J by 9 bases, and 8 bases separated the two germline ends. CDR3 in amino acids: CASSYTSLSPLHF. CDR3 DNA: TGTGCCAGCAGTTACACCTCACTTTCACCCCTCCACTTT.

Comment on this clonotype: Just one base apart from a much larger clone, this may be a read error. The chain carries TRBV10-3 and TRBJ2-5, with D possibly being TRBD1 (5 bases). The V end was cut by 10 bases, the J end by 2 bases, with 14 bases between. The CDR3 has 13 amino acids. CDR1 ENHRY and CDR2 SYGVKD come from the germline V gene. CDR3 protein: CASSLKGQETQYF. The CDR3 DNA reads as TGTGCCAGTTCCCTCAAGGGGCAAGAGACCCAGTACTTC.

This clonotype occurred once. The chain combines TRBV7-9 with TRBJ2-2, with TRBD2 matching 10 bases. The CDR3 covers 21 residues. Trimming cost V 5 bases and J 2 bases; bases outside gene matches: 20. The V gene's germline CDR1 is SEHNR and CDR2 FQNEAQ (reference sequence). CDR3 in DNA: TGTGCCAGCAGCCAAGATCCTCTACTAGCGGGAAGGGATCGAAACACCGGGGAGCTGTTTTTT. Protein product: CASSQDPLLAGRDRNTGELFF.

The chain employs TRBV2 and TRBJ1-4, with a weak D call TRBD1 (5 bases). Trimming left V 4 bases short and J 8 bases short, with 14 bases between. Germline V gene sequence: CDR1 SNHLY, CDR2 FYNNEI. CDR3 length equals 14 residues. CDR3 bases: TGTGCCAGCAGTGGGGACCTTTCGGAGGAAAAACTGTTTTTT. Protein: CASSGDLSEEKLFF.

This clonotype was counted at least ten times. One end of the junction fails to match germline, which may point to a read error. Here the CDR3 DNA reads TGTGCCAGCAGCTCAGACACAAACAATCGGCCCCAGCATTTT. It codes for CASSSDTNNRPQHF. V and J are TRBV7-9 and TRBJ1-5; unclear D gene. Germline values: CDR1 SEHNR, CDR2 FQNEAQ (reference sequence). The CDR3 loop spans 14 amino acids.

This clonotype was seen a single time. The chain links TRBV6-6 to TRBJ1-6, with D unresolved. V shed 6 bases and J shed 8 bases, with 11 bases lying between them. Germline V gene data show CDR1 as MNHNY and CDR2 as SVGAGI (reference sequence). The CDR3 totals 13 residues. The CDR3 region has the DNA TGTGCCAGCAGACCGGAGAGATATTCACCCCTCCACTTT. Translation: CASRPERYSPLHF.

This clonotype has only one observation. The rearrangement joins TRBV10-3 to TRBJ2-5, with 13 nucleotides matching TRBD2. This CDR3 has 14 amino acids. Germline CDR1 and CDR2: ENHRY and SYGVKD. With 11 bases clipped from V and 1 base from J, the junction kept 4 bases outside the gene matches. CDR3 bases: TGTGCCTCGGGACTAGCGGGACTCCAAGAGACCCAGTACTTC. This encodes CASGLAGLQETQYF.

There are many counts of this clonotype. This sequence joins TRBV2 and TRBJ2-5; perhaps TRBD1 as D (6 bases). From germline, CDR1 is SNHLY and CDR2 FYNNEI. This CDR3 is built from 14 residues. Trimming cost V 6 bases and J 2 bases, with 13 bases left between them. CDR3 in amino acids: CASSQTGRQETQYF. The CDR3, as DNA: TGTGCCAGCAGCCAGACAGGAAGACAAGAGACCCAGTACTTC.

The chain couples TRBV29-1 to TRBJ1-1; D not certain. The ends were cut back, 8 bases at V and 2 bases at J, with 0 bases in the middle. The germline V gene has CDR1 SQVTM and CDR2 ANQGSEA. The CDR3 runs to 8 residues. The CDR3 bases are TGCAGCAACACTGAAGCTTTCTTT. Amino acids: CSNTEAFF. Together with reference TRBV29-1 and TRBJ1-1, the CDR3 gives the full variable domain: SAVISQKPSRDICQRGTSLTIQCQVDSQVTMMFWYRQQPGQSLTLIATANQGSEATYESGFVIDKFPISRPNLTFSTLTVSNMSPEDSSIYLCSNTEAFFGQGTRLTVV.

This chain links TRBV2 with TRBJ1-5; D gene unclear. CDR3 length: 14 residues. The germline gives CDR1 SNHLY, CDR2 FYNNEI. Trimming left V 5 bases short and J 10 bases short, with 18 bases between. The CDR3 loop reads CASSYSLQVRPQHF. CDR3 DNA: TGTGCCAGCAGTTACAGTCTGCAGGTCAGACCCCAGCATTTT. The complete variable domain, with remaining parts taken from reference TRBV2 and TRBJ1-5, reads EPEVTQTPSHQVTQMGQEVILRCVPISNHLYFYWYRQILGQKVEFLVSFYNNEISEKSEIFDDQFSVERPDGSNFTLKIRSTKLEDSAMYFCASSYSLQVRPQHFGDGTRLSIL.

The J gene is TRBJ2-7, the V gene TRBV11-2; 11 bases agree with TRBD2. With 5 bases clipped from V and 6 bases from J, the junction kept 15 bases outside the gene matches. CDR3 length: 17 amino acids. Per germline, CDR1 SGHAT and CDR2 FQNNGV. Here the CDR3 DNA reads TGTGCCAGCAGCCCTACCCTAACTAGCGGGAGTAGGTTCGAGCAGTACTTC. Encoded protein: CASSPTLTSGSRFEQYF.

The rearrangement uses TRBV7-3 and TRBJ1-2; D is perhaps TRBD1 (5 bases). Germline V gives CDR1 SGHTA, CDR2 FQGTGA. The V end was cut by 6 bases, the J end by 8 bases, with 16 bases between. This CDR3 comprises 13 residues. Written as DNA, the CDR3 is TGTGCCAGCAGACGACGCGGGGGAGACGGCTACACCTTC. Translating gives CASRRRGGDGYTF.